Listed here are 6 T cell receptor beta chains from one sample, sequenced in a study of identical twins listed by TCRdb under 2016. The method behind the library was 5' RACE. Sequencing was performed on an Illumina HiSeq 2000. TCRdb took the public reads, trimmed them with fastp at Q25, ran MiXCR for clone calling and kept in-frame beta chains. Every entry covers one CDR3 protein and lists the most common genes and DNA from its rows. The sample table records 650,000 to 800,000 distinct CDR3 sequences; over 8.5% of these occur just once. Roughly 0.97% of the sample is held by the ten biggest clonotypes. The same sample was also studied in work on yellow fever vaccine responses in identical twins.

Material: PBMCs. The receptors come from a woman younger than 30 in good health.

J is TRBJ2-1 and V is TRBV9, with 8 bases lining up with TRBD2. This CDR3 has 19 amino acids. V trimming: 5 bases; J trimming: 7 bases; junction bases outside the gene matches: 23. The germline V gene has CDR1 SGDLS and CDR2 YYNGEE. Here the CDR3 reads CASRRRLARRRGGINEQFF. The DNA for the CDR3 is TGTGCCAGCAGAAGGAGACTAGCTCGTAGACGGGGGGGGATAAATGAGCAGTTCTTC. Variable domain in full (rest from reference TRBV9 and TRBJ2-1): DSGVTQTPKHLITATGQRVTLRCSPRSGDLSVYWYQQSLDQGLQFLIQYYNGEERAKGNILERFSAQQFPDLHSELNLSSLELGDSALYFCASRRRLARRRGGINEQFFGPGTRLTVL.

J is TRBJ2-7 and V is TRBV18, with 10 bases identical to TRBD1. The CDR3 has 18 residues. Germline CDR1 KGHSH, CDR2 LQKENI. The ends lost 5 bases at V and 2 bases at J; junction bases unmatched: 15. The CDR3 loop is CASSVRDRGFGEAYEQYF. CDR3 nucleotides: TGTGCCAGCTCAGTTCGGGACAGGGGCTTCGGTGAAGCCTACGAGCAGTACTTC.

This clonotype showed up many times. The CDR3 DNA reads as TGTGCCAGCAGTCGTATGATGGGGGAGGCCTCCTACAATGAGCAGTTCTTC. The encoded protein is CASSRMMGEASYNEQFF. The genes are TRBV12-3 or TRBV12-4 and TRBJ2-1; a possible D gene is TRBD2 (6 bases). The V gene lost 5 bases and the J gene lost 0 bases, with 17 bases spanning the gap. The CDR3 totals 17 residues.

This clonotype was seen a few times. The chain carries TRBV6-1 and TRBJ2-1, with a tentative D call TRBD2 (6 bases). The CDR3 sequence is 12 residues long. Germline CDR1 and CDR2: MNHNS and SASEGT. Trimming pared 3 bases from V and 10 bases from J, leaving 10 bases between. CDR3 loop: CASSDFAGEQFF. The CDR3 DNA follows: TGTGCCAGCAGTGATTTTGCGGGGGAGCAGTTCTTC.

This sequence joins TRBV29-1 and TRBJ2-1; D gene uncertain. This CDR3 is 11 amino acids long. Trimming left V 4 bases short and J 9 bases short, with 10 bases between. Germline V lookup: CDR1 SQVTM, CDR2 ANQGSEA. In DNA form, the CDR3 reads TGCAGCGTTGGGGGATCGGCTGAGCAGTTCTTC. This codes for CSVGGSAEQFF.

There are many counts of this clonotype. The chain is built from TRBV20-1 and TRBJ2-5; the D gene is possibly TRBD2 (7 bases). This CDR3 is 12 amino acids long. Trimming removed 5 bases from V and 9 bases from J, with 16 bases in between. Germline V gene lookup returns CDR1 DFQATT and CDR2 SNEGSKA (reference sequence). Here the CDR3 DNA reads TGCAGTGCTCGCGGGGGCCCGGGGCCCCAGTACTTC. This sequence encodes CSARGGPGPQYF.